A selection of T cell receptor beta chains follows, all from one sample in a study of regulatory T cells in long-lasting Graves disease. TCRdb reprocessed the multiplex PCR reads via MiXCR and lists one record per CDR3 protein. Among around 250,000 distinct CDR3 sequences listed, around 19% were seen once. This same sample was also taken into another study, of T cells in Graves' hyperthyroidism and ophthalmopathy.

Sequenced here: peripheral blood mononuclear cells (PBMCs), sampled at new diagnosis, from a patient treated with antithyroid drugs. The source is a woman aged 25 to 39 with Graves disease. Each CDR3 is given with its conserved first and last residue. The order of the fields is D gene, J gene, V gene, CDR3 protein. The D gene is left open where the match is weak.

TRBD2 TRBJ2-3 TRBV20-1 CSASGGASDTQYF
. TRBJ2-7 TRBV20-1 CSASRPVVDLTGRAWHEQYF
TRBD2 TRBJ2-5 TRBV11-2 CASQHGRGEEETQYF
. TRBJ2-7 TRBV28 CASRLGSYEQYF
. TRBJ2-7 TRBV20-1 CSAVQGAGGYEQYF
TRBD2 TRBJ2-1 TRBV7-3 CASSSTRGNEQFF
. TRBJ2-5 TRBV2 CASASGIQETQYF
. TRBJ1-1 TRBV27 CASSSELENTEAFF
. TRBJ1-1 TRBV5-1 CASGRGGSDTEAFF
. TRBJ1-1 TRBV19 CASSFRQEFMNTEAFF
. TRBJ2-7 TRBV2 CASSWDISYEQYF
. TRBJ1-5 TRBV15 CATSRGTDNQPQHF